This T cell receptor beta chain came from a study of T cell repertoires in cytomegalovirus infection. TCRdb ran MiXCR on the reads and lists one entry per CDR3 protein. The table records 400,000 or so distinct CDR3 sequences, roughly 30% of them present only once. With respect to this clonotype: Its antigen remains unknown.

The CDR3 loop spans 17 amino acids. The junction had 9 bases not matched to a gene; V was cut back by 0 bases and J by 4 bases. CDR1 is LGHDT, CDR2 YNNKEL, per germline (reference sequence). Whole-study results and caveats: Cumulative frequency of public TCR beta families picked out carriers of CMV plus the relevant HLA.

The genes are TRBV3-1 and TRBJ1-2; 9 bases are shared with TRBD1. The source material was PBMCs. This sequence was found in a human donor in good health (CMV status not recorded). Some clones in this sample may be carry-over from other donors' samples. The CDR3 sequence: CASSQEGRTGGAYGYTF. The CDR3 bases are TGTGCCAGCAGCCAAGAAGGTCGTACAGGGGGCGCCTATGGCTACACCTTC.